This T cell receptor beta chain was found in a study of blood T cell repertoires in COVID-19. Data came from immunoSEQ multiplex PCR; TCRdb stores just in-frame clones and leaves some out. The repertoire holds some 110,000 clones, with 70% to 85% as singletons. Input material: peripheral blood. This clonotype originated in a woman in her 70s with acute or convalescent COVID-19.

CDR3 nucleotides: TGTGCCAGCAGTCCCCCGGGGGGCCTTACCTACAATGAGCAGTTCTTC. It translates to CASSPPGGLTYNEQFF. The V and J genes are TRBV6-2 or TRBV6-3 and TRBJ2-1, with D tentatively TRBD2 (7 bases). The CDR3 has 16 amino acids. CDR1 is MNHEY, CDR2 SVGEGT, per germline. V lost 5 bases to trimming and J lost 2 bases, with 16 bases between them.